The sequence of this T cell receptor (beta chain) was determined in a study of blood T cell repertoires in COVID-19. Profiling relied on immunoSEQ multiplex PCR, and the TCRdb table lists in-frame clones only, not all of them. The sample has hundreds of thousands of clones, approximately 90% seen once; the top ten hold about 4.2%. The CDR3 totals 15 residues. Germline V gene sequence: CDR1 SGHTS, CDR2 YDEGEE. Trimming cost V 3 bases and J 6 bases, with 16 bases left between them. The V gene is TRBV5-8, the J gene TRBJ1-5; no reliable D call. The receptor's source is a young man who had recovered from COVID-19. Sequencing was done on a sample of PBMCs or T cells enriched from blood (not recorded which). The CDR3 DNA follows: TGTGCCAGCAGCTGGCGAGGGTCGGGAGTTCAGCCCCAGCATTTT. Translation gives CASSWRGSGVQPQHF.